The rows below give T cell receptor beta chains drawn from one sample of a study of blood T cell repertoires in COVID-19. Profiled with immunoSEQ multiplex PCR; TCRdb holds only in-frame clones, not every one. The sample consists of more than 75,000 clones, roughly four fifths of them appearing once. The sequenced sample was peripheral blood. These receptors all come from a human donor in a cohort sampled during active COVID-19. Each CDR3 is given with its conserved first and last residue. Each record gives: CDR3 protein, CDR3 DNA, D gene, V gene, J gene, clone size. A D gene is named only where the DNA matches it firmly. Clone size appears in some rows only: once, few, many, or a class for an expanded clone.

CDR3: CATSRTQDRGKLFF; DNA: TGTGCCACCAGCAGAACACAGGACCGAGGAAAACTGTTTTTT; D: -; V: TRBV15; J: TRBJ1-4; size: -
CDR3: CASTRTDLIEQYF; DNA: TGTGCCAGCACCCGGACAGACTTGATCGAGCAGTACTTC; D: -; V: TRBV6-5; J: TRBJ2-7; size: few
CDR3: CASSTGQGASSDTQYF; DNA: TGTGCCAGTAGTACAGGACAGGGGGCTTCATCAGATACGCAGTATTTT; D: TRBD1; V: TRBV19; J: TRBJ2-3; size: -
CDR3: CASSPRGGAGYGYTF; DNA: TGTGCCAGCAGCCCCCGGGGGGGGGCGGGGTATGGCTACACCTTC; D: -; V: TRBV7-2; J: TRBJ1-2; size: -
CDR3: CAGKGETNEKLFF; DNA: TGTGCCGGAAAGGGGGAGACTAATGAAAAACTGTTTTTT; D: -; V: TRBV2; J: TRBJ1-4; size: -
CDR3: CASSSGAGAYEQYF; DNA: TGTGCCAGCAGCTCCGGAGCGGGGGCCTACGAGCAGTACTTC; D: TRBD2; V: TRBV7-3; J: TRBJ2-7; size: -
CDR3: CASSESSGTGGQPQHF; DNA: TGTGCCAGCAGTGAGAGTTCCGGGACGGGGGGTCAGCCCCAGCATTTT; D: -; V: TRBV2; J: TRBJ1-5; size: -
CDR3: CASSLTGVRETQYF; DNA: TGTGCCAGCAGCCTCACAGGGGTCCGGGAGACCCAGTACTTC; D: TRBD1; V: TRBV7-9; J: TRBJ2-5; size: -
CDR3: CASSWGQGHDEQYF; DNA: TGTGCCAGCAGCTGGGGACAGGGGCACGACGAGCAGTACTTC; D: TRBD1; V: TRBV6-5; J: TRBJ2-7; size: -
CDR3: CASSKRGGPQETQYF; DNA: TGTGCCAGCAGTAAGCGGGGGGGACCTCAAGAGACCCAGTACTTC; D: TRBD2; V: TRBV6-5; J: TRBJ2-5; size: once
CDR3: CASSQVGRGTGELFF; DNA: TGTGCCAGCAGCCAAGTGGGCAGGGGGACCGGGGAGCTGTTTTTT; D: TRBD1; V: TRBV4-2; J: TRBJ2-2; size: -
CDR3: CASSQVQGASTEAFF; DNA: TGCGCCAGCAGCCAGGTACAGGGGGCGAGCACTGAAGCTTTCTTT; D: TRBD1; V: TRBV4-1; J: TRBJ1-1; size: -
CDR3: CASSPYDSDHTGELFF; DNA: TGTGCCAGCTCACCATATGACAGCGATCACACCGGGGAGCTGTTTTTT; D: -; V: TRBV18; J: TRBJ2-2; size: -
CDR3: CASSVEGAVIYGYTF; DNA: TGTGCCAGTAGTGTTGAGGGGGCGGTGATCTATGGCTACACCTTC; D: TRBD1; V: TRBV19; J: TRBJ1-2; size: -
CDR3: CASSLGTRADTQYF; DNA: TGTGCCAGCAGCTTGGGGACTAGAGCAGATACGCAGTATTTT; D: TRBD2; V: TRBV7-3; J: TRBJ2-3; size: -
CDR3: CASSVLAFRSYEQYF; DNA: TGTGCCAGCAGCGTACTAGCATTTCGTTCCTACGAGCAGTACTTC; D: -; V: TRBV7-6; J: TRBJ2-7; size: -
CDR3: CASSFGLAVSTDTQYF; DNA: TGCGCCAGCAGCTTCGGACTAGCGGTGAGCACAGATACGCAGTATTTT; D: TRBD2; V: TRBV5-1; J: TRBJ2-3; size: -
CDR3: CASSLNGYEQYF; DNA: TGCGCCAGCAGCTTGAACGGCTACGAGCAGTACTTC; D: -; V: TRBV5-1; J: TRBJ2-7; size: few
CDR3: CASSLSPELNTEAFF; DNA: TGTGCCAGCAGCTTAAGTCCTGAACTTAACACTGAAGCTTTCTTT; D: -; V: TRBV7-9; J: TRBJ1-1; size: -
CDR3: CASSEADGQARYYEQYF; DNA: TGTGCCAGCAGTGAAGCTGACGGACAGGCCAGATACTACGAGCAGTACTTC; D: TRBD1; V: TRBV6-1; J: TRBJ2-7; size: -
CDR3: CASSFETGRTGNTIYF; DNA: TGCGCCAGCAGCTTCGAGACAGGGCGGACTGGAAACACCATATATTTT; D: TRBD1; V: TRBV5-1; J: TRBJ1-3; size: -
CDR3: CASSRTGQADSPLHF; DNA: TGTGCCAGCAGTAGAACGGGACAGGCAGATTCACCCCTCCACTTT; D: TRBD1; V: TRBV6-5; J: TRBJ1-6; size: -
CDR3: CAISEGHVNTGELFF; DNA: TGTGCCATCAGCGAGGGACACGTGAACACCGGGGAGCTGTTTTTT; D: -; V: TRBV10-3; J: TRBJ2-2; size: -
CDR3: CASSRGQGYEKLFF; DNA: TGTGCCAGCAGCCGTGGACAGGGGTATGAAAAACTGTTTTTT; D: TRBD1; V: TRBV7-2; J: TRBJ1-4; size: once
CDR3: CSVRGNSEAFF; DNA: TGCAGCGTTCGGGGGAATTCTGAAGCTTTCTTT; D: -; V: TRBV29-1; J: TRBJ1-1; size: -
CDR3: CASSQDGSGGETQYF; DNA: TGCGCCAGCAGCCAAGATGGCTCCGGGGGAGAGACCCAGTACTTC; D: -; V: TRBV4-1; J: TRBJ2-5; size: -
CDR3: CSASSGQSPYNEQFF; DNA: TGCAGTGCTAGTTCTGGGCAGAGCCCCTACAATGAGCAGTTCTTC; D: -; V: TRBV20-1; J: TRBJ2-1; size: -
CDR3: CASTDSGGVTDTQYF; DNA: TGTGCCAGCACCGATAGCGGGGGGGTCACAGATACGCAGTATTTT; D: TRBD2; V: TRBV6-5; J: TRBJ2-3; size: -
CDR3: CASSLHRGYYGYTF; DNA: TGTGCCAGCAGCCTTCACAGGGGGTACTATGGCTACACCTTC; D: TRBD1; V: TRBV5-8; J: TRBJ1-2; size: -
CDR3: CASSLEWRQGDEKLFF; DNA: TGTGCCAGCAGCTTAGAGTGGAGACAGGGGGATGAAAAACTGTTTTTT; D: TRBD1; V: TRBV7-9; J: TRBJ1-4; size: -
CDR3: CASSPRTSGDYNEQFF; DNA: TGTGCCAGCAGCCCCCGGACTAGCGGGGACTACAATGAGCAGTTCTTC; D: TRBD2; V: TRBV3-1/TRBV3-2; J: TRBJ2-1; size: -
CDR3: CASSVAAGGLSYEQYF; DNA: TGTGCCAGCAGCGTAGCAGCGGGGGGGCTGTCCTACGAGCAGTACTTC; D: TRBD2; V: TRBV9; J: TRBJ2-7; size: -
CDR3: CASSPDREWRPQHF; DNA: TGTGCCAGCAGTCCCGACAGGGAGTGGCGGCCCCAGCATTTT; D: TRBD1; V: TRBV2; J: TRBJ1-5; size: -
CDR3: CASSLGSDSPLHF; DNA: TGTGCCAGCAGCTTAGGTAGTGATTCACCCCTCCACTTT; D: -; V: TRBV7-9; J: TRBJ1-6; size: few
CDR3: CASSSISGVTYEQYF; DNA: TGTGCCAGCAGCTCTATCTCGGGGGTTACCTACGAGCAGTACTTC; D: -; V: TRBV3-1/TRBV3-2; J: TRBJ2-7; size: -
CDR3: CASSLRQGADTQYF; DNA: TGCGCCAGCAGCCTAAGACAGGGGGCAGATACGCAGTATTTT; D: TRBD1; V: TRBV5-1; J: TRBJ2-3; size: -
CDR3: CASRMLGGRNYGYTF; DNA: TGTGCCAGCAGAATGTTGGGGGGGCGTAACTATGGCTACACCTTC; D: -; V: TRBV7-9; J: TRBJ1-2; size: -
CDR3: CASNPNHRNGWNNEQFF; DNA: TGTGCCAGCAACCCTAATCACCGGAACGGGTGGAACAATGAGCAGTTCTTC; D: -; V: TRBV25-1; J: TRBJ2-1; size: once
CDR3: CASSYNGGELFF; DNA: TGTGCCAGCAGTTACAACGGCGGGGAGCTGTTTTTT; D: -; V: TRBV6-6; J: TRBJ2-2; size: -
CDR3: CASSQGEREAFF; DNA: TGTGCCAGCAGCCAGGGGGAACGAGAAGCTTTCTTT; D: TRBD1; V: TRBV5-4; J: TRBJ1-1; size: -
CDR3: CASSPLVTRGVGYEQYF; DNA: TGCGCCAGCAGCCCACTTGTGACCAGGGGAGTTGGCTACGAGCAGTACTTC; D: -; V: TRBV5-1; J: TRBJ2-7; size: -
CDR3: CASSVYGNTEAFF; DNA: TGTGCCAGCAGCGTTTACGGGAACACTGAAGCTTTCTTT; D: -; V: TRBV9; J: TRBJ1-1; size: once
CDR3: CASSVWGGHSGNTIYF; DNA: TGTGCCAGCAGCGTTTGGGGGGGGCACTCTGGAAACACCATATATTTT; D: -; V: TRBV9; J: TRBJ1-3; size: -
CDR3: CASSERVSSYEQYF; DNA: TGTGCCAGCAGTGAACGGGTCAGCTCCTACGAGCAGTACTTC; D: -; V: TRBV2; J: TRBJ2-7; size: -
CDR3: CASSQPKDRPTAISGANVLTF; DNA: TGCGCCAGCAGTCAACCAAAGGACAGGCCCACCGCAATCTCTGGGGCCAACGTCCTGACTTTC; D: TRBD1; V: TRBV23-1; J: TRBJ2-6; size: -
CDR3: CASSPTGQHYGYTF; DNA: TGTGCCAGCAGCCCTACAGGGCAACACTATGGCTACACCTTC; D: -; V: TRBV2; J: TRBJ1-2; size: -
CDR3: CSASNRGSSGGANVLTF; DNA: TGCAGTGCTAGTAACAGGGGGAGCTCTGGAGGGGCCAACGTCCTGACTTTC; D: TRBD1; V: TRBV20-1; J: TRBJ2-6; size: -